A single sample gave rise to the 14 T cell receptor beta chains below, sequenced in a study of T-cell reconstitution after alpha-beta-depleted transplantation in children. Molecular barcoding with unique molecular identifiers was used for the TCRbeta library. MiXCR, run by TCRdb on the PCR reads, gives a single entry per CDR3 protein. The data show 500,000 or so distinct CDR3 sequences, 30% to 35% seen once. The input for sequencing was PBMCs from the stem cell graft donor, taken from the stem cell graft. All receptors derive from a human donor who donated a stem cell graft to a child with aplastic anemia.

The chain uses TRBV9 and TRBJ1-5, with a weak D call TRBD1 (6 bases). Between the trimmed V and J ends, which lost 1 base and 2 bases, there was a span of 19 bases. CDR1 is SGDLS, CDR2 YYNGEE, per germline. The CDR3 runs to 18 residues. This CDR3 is CASSVRGRGGPGNQPQHF. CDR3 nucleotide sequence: TGTGCCAGCAGCGTAAGGGGAAGGGGGGGGCCTGGCAATCAGCCCCAGCATTTT.

CDR3 region: CASSPRDRGGKNIQYF. CDR3 sequence (DNA): TGTGCCAGCAGCCCTCGGGACAGGGGAGGCAAAAACATTCAGTACTTC. The chain carries TRBV7-9 and TRBJ2-4; 10 positions match TRBD1. The CDR3 is 16 residues long. Looked up from germline, CDR1 is SEHNR and CDR2 is FQNEAQ (reference sequence). J lost 3 bases, V lost 5 bases, and 7 bases had no gene match.

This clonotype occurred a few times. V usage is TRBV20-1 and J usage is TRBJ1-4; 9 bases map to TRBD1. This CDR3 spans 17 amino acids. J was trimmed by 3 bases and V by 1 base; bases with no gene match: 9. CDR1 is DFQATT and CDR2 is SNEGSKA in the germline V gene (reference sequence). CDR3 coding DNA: TGCAGTGCTAGAGGGAGGACAGGGGATATGGCTAATGAAAAACTGTTTTTT. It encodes CSARGRTGDMANEKLFF.

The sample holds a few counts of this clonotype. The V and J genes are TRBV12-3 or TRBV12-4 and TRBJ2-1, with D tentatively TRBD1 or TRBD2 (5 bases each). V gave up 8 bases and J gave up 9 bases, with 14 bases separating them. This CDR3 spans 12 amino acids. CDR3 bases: TGTGCCAGCGGGATTGGTGGGGGTGAGCAGTTCTTC. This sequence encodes CASGIGGGEQFF.

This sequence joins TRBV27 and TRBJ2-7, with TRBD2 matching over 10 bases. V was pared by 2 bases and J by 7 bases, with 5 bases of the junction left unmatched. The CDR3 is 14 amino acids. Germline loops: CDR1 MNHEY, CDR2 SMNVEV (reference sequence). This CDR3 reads CASSLIGLAEEQYF. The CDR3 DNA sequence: TGTGCCAGCAGTTTAATAGGACTAGCGGAAGAGCAGTACTTC.

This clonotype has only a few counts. CDR3 residues: CASTGTSTGELFF. The CDR3 nucleotides read TGCGCCAGTACCGGGACTAGCACCGGGGAGCTGTTTTTT. The gene calls are TRBV4-1 and TRBJ2-2; 8 bases map to TRBD2. Germline assignment: CDR1 MGHRA and CDR2 YSYEKL. The CDR3 consists of 13 residues. With 9 bases clipped from V and 4 bases from J, the junction kept 4 bases outside the gene matches.

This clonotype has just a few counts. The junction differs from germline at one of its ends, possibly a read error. The CDR3 bases are TGTAGCCTCTACAGACTCGGGGCCTTAGACAATGAGCAGTTCTTC. Encoded protein: CSLYRLGALDNEQFF. The chain joins TRBV20-1 to TRBJ2-1; TRBD1 or TRBD2 may be the D gene (5 bases each). The CDR3 is 15 residues long. Germline CDR1 DFQATT, CDR2 SNEGSKA (reference sequence).

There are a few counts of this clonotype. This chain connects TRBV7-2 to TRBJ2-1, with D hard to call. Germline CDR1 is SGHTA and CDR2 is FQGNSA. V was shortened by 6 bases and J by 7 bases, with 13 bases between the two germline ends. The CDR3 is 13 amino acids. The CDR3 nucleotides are TGTGCCAGCAGAGTGAGTTCAAGTAATGAGCAGTTCTTC. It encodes CASRVSSSNEQFF. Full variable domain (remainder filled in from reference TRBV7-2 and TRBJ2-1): GAGVSQSPSNKVTEKGKDVELRCDPISGHTALYWYRQSLGQGLEFLIYFQGNSAPDKSGLPSDRFSAERTGGSVSTLTIQRTQQEDSAVYLCASRVSSSNEQFFGPGTRLTVL.

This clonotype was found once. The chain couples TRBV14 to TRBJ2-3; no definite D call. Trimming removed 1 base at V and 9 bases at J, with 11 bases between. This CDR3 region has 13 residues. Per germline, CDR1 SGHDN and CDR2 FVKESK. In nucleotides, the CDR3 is TGTGCCAGCAGCCAAGCGACCCAAGGGACGCAGTATTTT. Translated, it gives CASSQATQGTQYF.

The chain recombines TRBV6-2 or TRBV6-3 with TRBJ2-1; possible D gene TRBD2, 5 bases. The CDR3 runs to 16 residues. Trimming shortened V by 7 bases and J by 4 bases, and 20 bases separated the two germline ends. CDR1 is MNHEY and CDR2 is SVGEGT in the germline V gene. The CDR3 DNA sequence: TGTGCCAGCACAGCCGACGGCGGCACGGGATACAATGAGCAGTTCTTC. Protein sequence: CASTADGGTGYNEQFF.

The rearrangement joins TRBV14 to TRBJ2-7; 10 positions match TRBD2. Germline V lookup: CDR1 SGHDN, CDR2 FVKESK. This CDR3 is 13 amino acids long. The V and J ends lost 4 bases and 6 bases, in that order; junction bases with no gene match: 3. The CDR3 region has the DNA TGTGCCAGCAGCCGGACTAGCGGACTCGAGCAGTACGTC. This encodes CASSRTSGLEQYV.

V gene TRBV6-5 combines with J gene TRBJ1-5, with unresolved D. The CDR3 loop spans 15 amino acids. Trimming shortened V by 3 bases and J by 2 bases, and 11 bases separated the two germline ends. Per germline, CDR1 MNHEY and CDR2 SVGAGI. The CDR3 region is CASSYRAFGNQPQHF. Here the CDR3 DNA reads TGTGCCAGCAGTTATCGTGCCTTTGGCAATCAGCCCCAGCATTTT.

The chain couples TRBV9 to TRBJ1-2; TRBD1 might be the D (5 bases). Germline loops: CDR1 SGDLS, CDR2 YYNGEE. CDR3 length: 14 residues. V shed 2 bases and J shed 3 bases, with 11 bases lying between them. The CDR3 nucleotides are TGTGCCAGCAGCGTCTCGGGACTAGACTATGGCTACACCTTC. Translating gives CASSVSGLDYGYTF.

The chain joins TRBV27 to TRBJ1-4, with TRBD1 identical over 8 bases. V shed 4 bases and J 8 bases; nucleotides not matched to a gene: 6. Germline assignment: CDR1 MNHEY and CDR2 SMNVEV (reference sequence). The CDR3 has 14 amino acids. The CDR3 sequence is CASSSDRAVEKLFF. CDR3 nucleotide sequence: TGTGCCAGCAGTTCGGACAGGGCGGTGGAAAAACTGTTTTTT.